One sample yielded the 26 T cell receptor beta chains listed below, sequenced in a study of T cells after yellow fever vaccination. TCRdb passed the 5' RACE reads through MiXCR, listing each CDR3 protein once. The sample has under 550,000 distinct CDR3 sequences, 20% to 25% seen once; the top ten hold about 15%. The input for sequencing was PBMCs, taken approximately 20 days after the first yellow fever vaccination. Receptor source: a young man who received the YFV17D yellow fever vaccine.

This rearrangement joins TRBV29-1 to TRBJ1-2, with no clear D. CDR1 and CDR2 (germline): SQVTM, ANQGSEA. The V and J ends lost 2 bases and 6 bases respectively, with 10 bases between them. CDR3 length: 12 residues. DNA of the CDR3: TGCAGCGTTGAAAAGGGAAGGAATGGCTACACCTTC. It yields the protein CSVEKGRNGYTF.

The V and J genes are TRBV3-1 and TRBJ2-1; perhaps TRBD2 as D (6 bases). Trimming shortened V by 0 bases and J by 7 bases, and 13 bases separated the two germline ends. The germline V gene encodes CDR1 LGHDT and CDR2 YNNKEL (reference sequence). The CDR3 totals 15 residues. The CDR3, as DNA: TGTGCCAGCAGCCAAGATCCGGCGGGGTGGAATGAGCAGTTCTTC. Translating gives CASSQDPAGWNEQFF.

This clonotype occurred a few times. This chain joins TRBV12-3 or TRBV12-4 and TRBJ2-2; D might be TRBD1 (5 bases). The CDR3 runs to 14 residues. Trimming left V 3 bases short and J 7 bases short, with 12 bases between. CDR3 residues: CASSFGQGGGELFF. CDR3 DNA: TGTGCCAGCAGTTTCGGGCAGGGCGGCGGGGAGCTGTTTTTT.

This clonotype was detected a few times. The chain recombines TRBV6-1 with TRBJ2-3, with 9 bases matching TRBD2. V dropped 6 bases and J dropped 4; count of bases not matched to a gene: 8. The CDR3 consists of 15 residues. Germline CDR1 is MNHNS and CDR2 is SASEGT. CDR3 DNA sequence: TGTGCCAGCAGCTCCCGCGGGGGGGTTTCAGATACGCAGTATTTT. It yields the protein CASSSRGGVSDTQYF.

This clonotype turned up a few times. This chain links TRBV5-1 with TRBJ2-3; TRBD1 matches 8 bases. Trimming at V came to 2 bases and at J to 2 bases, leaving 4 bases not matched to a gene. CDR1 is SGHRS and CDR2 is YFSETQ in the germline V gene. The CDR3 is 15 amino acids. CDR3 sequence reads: CASSFETGVTDTQYF. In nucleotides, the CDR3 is TGCGCCAGCAGCTTCGAGACAGGGGTCACAGATACGCAGTATTTT.

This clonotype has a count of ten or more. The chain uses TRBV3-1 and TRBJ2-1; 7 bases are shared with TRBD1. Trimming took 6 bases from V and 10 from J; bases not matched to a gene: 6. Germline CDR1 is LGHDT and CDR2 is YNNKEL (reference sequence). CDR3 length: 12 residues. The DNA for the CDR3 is TGTGCCAGCAGTTTCGACAGGGTCGAGCAGTTCTTC. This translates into CASSFDRVEQFF.

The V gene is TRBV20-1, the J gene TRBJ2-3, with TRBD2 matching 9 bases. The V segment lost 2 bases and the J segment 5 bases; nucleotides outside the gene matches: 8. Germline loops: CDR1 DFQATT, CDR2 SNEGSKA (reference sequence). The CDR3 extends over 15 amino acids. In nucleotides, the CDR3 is TGCAGTGCTAGACCTGCGGGGGGGGGCAAAGATACGCAGTATTTT. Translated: CSARPAGGGKDTQYF.

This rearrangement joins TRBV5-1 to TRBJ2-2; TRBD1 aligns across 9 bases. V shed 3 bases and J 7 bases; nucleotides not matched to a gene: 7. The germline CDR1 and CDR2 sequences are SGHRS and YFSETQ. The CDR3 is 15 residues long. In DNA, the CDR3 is TGCGCCAGCAGCTCCCTGACAGGGGGTGGCGGGGAGCTGTTTTTT. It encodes CASSSLTGGGGELFF.

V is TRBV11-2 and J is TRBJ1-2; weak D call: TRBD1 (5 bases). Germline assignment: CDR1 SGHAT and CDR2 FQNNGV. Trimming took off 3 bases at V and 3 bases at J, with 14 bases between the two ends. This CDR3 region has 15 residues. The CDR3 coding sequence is TGTGCCAGCAGCTTCCGGGACGGAGACCACTATGGCTACACCTTC. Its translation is CASSFRDGDHYGYTF.

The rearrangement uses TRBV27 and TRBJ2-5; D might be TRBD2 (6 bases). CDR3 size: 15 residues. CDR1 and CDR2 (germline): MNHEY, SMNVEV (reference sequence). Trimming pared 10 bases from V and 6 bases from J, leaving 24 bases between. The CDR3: CATRPRGGVRKTQYF. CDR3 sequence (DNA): TGTGCCACCAGACCTCGCGGCGGGGTCCGAAAGACCCAGTACTTC.

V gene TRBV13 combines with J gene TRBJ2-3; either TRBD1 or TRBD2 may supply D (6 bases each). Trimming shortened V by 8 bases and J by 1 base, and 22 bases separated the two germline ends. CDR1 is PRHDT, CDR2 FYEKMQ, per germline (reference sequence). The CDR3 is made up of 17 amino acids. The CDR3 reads CASAMGVLRGGTDTQYF. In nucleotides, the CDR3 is TGTGCCAGCGCTATGGGGGTCCTGAGGGGGGGCACAGATACGCAGTATTTT.

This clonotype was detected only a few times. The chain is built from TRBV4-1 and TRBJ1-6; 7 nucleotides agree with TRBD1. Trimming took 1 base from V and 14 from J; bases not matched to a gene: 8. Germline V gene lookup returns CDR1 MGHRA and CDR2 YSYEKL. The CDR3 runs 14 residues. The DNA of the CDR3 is TGCGCCAGCAGCCAAGGGACAGGCTTTGTTACCCTCCACTTT. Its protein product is CASSQGTGFVTLHF.

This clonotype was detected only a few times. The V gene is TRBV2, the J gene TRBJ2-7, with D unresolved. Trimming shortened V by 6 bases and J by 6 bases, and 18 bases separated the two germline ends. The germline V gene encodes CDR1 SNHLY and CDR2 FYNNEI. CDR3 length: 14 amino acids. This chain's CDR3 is CASSVEDGQSEQYV. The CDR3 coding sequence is TGTGCCAGCAGCGTCGAGGATGGGCAATCCGAGCAGTACGTC.

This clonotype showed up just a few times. Here the CDR3 DNA reads TGTGCCAGCAGTCCAGGGGGCGAAGGTCAGCCCCAGCATTTT. It codes for CASSPGGEGQPQHF. The chain combines TRBV12-3 or TRBV12-4 with TRBJ1-5; 8 positions agree with TRBD1. The ends lost 5 bases at V and 6 bases at J; junction bases unmatched: 6. This CDR3 comprises 14 residues.

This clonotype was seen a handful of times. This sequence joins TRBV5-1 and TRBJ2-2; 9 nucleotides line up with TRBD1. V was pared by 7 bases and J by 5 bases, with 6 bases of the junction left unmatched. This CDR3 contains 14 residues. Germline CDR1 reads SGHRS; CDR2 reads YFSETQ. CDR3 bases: TGCGCCAGCGAGGACAGGGGAAGGACCGGGGAGCTGTTTTTT. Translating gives CASEDRGRTGELFF.

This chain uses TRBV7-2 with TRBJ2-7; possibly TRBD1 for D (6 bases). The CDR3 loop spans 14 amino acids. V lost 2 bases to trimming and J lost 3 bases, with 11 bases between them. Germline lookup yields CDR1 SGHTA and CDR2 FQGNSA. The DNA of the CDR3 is TGTGCCAGCAGCTTATATTTAGGGGGCTACGAGCAGTACTTC. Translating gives CASSLYLGGYEQYF.

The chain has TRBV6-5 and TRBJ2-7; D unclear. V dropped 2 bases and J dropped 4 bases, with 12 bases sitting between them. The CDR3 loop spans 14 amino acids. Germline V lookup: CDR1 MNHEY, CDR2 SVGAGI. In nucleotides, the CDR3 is TGTGCCAGCAGTTACAAGGCGTTGGGATACGAGCAGTACGTC. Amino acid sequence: CASSYKALGYEQYV.

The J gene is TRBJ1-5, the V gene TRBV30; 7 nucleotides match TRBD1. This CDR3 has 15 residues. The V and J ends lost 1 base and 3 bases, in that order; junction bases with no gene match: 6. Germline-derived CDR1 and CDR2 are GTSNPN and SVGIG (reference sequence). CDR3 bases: TGTGCCTGGAGTGAGGTGGGACAGCACAATCAGCCCCAGCATTTT. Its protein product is CAWSEVGQHNQPQHF.

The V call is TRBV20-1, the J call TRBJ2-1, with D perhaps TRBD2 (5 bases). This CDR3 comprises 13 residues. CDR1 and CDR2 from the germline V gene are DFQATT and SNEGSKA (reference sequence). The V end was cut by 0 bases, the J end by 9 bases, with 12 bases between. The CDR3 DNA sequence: TGCAGTGCTAGAGAGCCCCTAGCCTTTGAGCAGTTCTTC. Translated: CSAREPLAFEQFF.

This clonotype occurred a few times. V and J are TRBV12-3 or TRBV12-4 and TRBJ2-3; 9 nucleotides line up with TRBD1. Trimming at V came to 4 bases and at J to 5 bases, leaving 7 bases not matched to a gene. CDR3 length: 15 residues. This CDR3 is CASSSWDRDLDTQYF. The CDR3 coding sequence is TGTGCCAGCAGTTCTTGGGACAGGGATTTAGATACGCAGTATTTT.

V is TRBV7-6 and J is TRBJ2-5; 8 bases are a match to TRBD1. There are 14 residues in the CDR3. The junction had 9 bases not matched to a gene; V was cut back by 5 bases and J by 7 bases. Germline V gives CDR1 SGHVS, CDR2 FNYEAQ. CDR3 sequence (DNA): TGTGCCAGCAGCGCCACGGACAGGGTTGGGACCCAGTACTTC. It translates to CASSATDRVGTQYF.

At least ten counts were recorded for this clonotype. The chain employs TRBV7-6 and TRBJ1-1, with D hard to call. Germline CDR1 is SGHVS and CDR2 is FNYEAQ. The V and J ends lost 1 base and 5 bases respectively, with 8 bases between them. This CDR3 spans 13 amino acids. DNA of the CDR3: TGTGCCAGCAGCTTAGGGCGTCAGACTGAAGCTTTCTTT. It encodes CASSLGRQTEAFF. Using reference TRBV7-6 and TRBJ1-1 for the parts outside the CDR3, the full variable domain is GAGVSQSPRYKVTKRGQDVALRCDPISGHVSLYWYRQALGQGPEFLTYFNYEAQQDKSGLPNDRFSAERPEGSISTLTIQRTEQRDSAMYRCASSLGRQTEAFFGQGTRLTVV.

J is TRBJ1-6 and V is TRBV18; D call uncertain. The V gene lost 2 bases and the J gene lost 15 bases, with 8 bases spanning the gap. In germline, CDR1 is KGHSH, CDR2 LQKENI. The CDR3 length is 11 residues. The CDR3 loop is CASSPGSLLHF. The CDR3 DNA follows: TGTGCCAGCTCACCAGGCAGCCTCCTCCACTTT.

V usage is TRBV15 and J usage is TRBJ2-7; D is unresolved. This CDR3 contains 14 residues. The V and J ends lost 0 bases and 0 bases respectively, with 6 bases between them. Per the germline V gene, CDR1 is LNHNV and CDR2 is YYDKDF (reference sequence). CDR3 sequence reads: CATSRDRGSYEQYV. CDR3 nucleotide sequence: TGTGCCACCAGCAGAGATCGTGGCTCCTACGAGCAGTACGTC.

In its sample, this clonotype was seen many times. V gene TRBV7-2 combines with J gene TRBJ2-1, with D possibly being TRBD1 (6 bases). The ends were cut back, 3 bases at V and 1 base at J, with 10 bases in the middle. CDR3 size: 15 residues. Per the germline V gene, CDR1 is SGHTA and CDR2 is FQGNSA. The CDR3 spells CASSLGAQSYNEQFF. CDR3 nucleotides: TGTGCCAGCAGCTTGGGGGCTCAATCCTACAATGAGCAGTTCTTC.

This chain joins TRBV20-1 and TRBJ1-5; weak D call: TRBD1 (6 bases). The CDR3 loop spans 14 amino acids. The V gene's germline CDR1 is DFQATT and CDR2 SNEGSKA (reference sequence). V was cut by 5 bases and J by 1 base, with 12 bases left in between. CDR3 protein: CSAPKGGSNQPQHF. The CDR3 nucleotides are TGCAGTGCTCCAAAAGGGGGGAGCAATCAGCCCCAGCATTTT.